Following are 23 T cell receptor beta chains from one sample sequenced in a study of blood T cell repertoires in COVID-19. Profiled with immunoSEQ multiplex PCR; TCRdb holds only in-frame clones, not every one. The sample holds 95,000 to 100,000 clones, 91% seen once. Sequencing used peripheral blood. These receptors came from a man over 45 with acute or convalescent COVID-19.

The chain uses TRBV28 and TRBJ1-6; 9 positions agree with TRBD1. This CDR3 contains 15 residues. Germline V gene lookup returns CDR1 MDHEN and CDR2 SYDVKM. J gave up 10 bases and V 4 bases, and 8 bases lay outside the gene matches. This CDR3 reads CASSSGQGSYSPLHF. The CDR3 DNA sequence: TGTGCCAGCAGTTCCGGACAGGGGTCTTACTCACCCCTCCACTTT.

The chain recombines TRBV19 with TRBJ1-1; D is ambiguous. V was cut by 7 bases and J by 4 bases, with 13 bases left in between. The CDR3 has 13 residues. In germline, CDR1 is LNHDA, CDR2 SQIVND (reference sequence). The CDR3 here is CASTPQWSTEAFF. CDR3 in DNA: TGTGCCAGTACCCCTCAATGGAGCACTGAAGCTTTCTTT.

V gene TRBV6-5 combines with J gene TRBJ1-5; D is undetermined. This CDR3 region has 12 residues. The germline gives CDR1 MNHEY, CDR2 SVGAGI. Trimming took 8 bases from V and 4 from J, leaving 9 bases between them. The CDR3 DNA reads as TGTGCCAGCCAGTTACAAAATCAGCCCCAGCATTTT. Encoded protein: CASQLQNQPQHF.

The rearrangement joins TRBV2 to TRBJ2-7; 10 bases agree with TRBD2. J gave up 6 bases and V 1 base, and 12 bases lay outside the gene matches. Germline CDR1 SNHLY, CDR2 FYNNEI. The CDR3 has 17 residues. In nucleotides, the CDR3 is TGTGCCAGCAGTGAAGAACTAGCGGGAAGCCTTGCGGGCGAGCAGTACTTC. This translates into CASSEELAGSLAGEQYF.

The rearrangement links TRBV3-1 (or the pseudogene TRBV3-2) to TRBJ1-5; 7 bases fit TRBD1. CDR1 is LGHDT and CDR2 is YNNKEL in the germline V gene (reference sequence). Trimming at V came to 4 bases and at J to 1 base, leaving 7 bases not matched to a gene. This CDR3 is built from 16 residues. In nucleotides, the CDR3 is TGTGCCAGCAGCCCCACAGGGGATGGGAGCAATCAGCCCCAGCATTTT. Protein product: CASSPTGDGSNQPQHF.

This clone has only one observation. The genes are TRBV6-5 and TRBJ2-7; a weak D match, TRBD2 (5 bases). CDR1 and CDR2 from the germline V gene are MNHEY and SVGAGI. The CDR3 length is 15 residues. V was pared by 4 bases and J by 2 bases, with 15 bases between. CDR3 sequence (DNA): TGTGCCAGCAGTTGGGATTTAGCGAGTCCCTACGAGCAGTACTTC. Translated, it gives CASSWDLASPYEQYF.

The chain uses TRBV2 and TRBJ1-1, with D possibly being TRBD1 (6 bases). The CDR3 extends over 15 amino acids. Per germline, CDR1 SNHLY and CDR2 FYNNEI. V was clipped by 6 bases and J by 0 bases, with 14 bases between them. In DNA, the CDR3 is TGTGCCAGCAGGAGGGAGCAGGGGATGAACACTGAAGCTTTCTTT. Translated: CASRREQGMNTEAFF. Combining the CDR3 with reference TRBV2 and TRBJ1-1 gives the whole variable domain EPEVTQTPSHQVTQMGQEVILRCVPISNHLYFYWYRQILGQKVEFLVSFYNNEISEKSEIFDDQFSVERPDGSNFTLKIRSTKLEDSAMYFCASRREQGMNTEAFFGQGTRLTVV.

The V call is TRBV5-1, the J call TRBJ2-5, with 8 positions matching TRBD1. The CDR3 contains 14 residues. V shed 1 base and J 7 bases; nucleotides not matched to a gene: 6. The V gene's germline CDR1 is SGHRS and CDR2 YFSETQ. This CDR3 reads CASSLNAGGGTQYF. The CDR3 DNA follows: TGCGCCAGCAGCTTGAATGCAGGGGGCGGGACCCAGTACTTC.

V usage is TRBV19 and J usage is TRBJ2-2, with 7 bases identical to TRBD1. The ends lost 7 bases at V and 4 bases at J; junction bases unmatched: 9. The length of the CDR3 is 15 residues. Germline V lookup: CDR1 LNHDA, CDR2 SQIVND (reference sequence). CDR3 sequence reads: CASTKTGLSTGELFF. The CDR3 DNA reads TGTGCCAGTACCAAGACAGGGTTAAGCACCGGGGAGCTGTTTTTT.

J is TRBJ1-2 and V is TRBV28, with TRBD1 matching over 7 bases. Germline V gene data show CDR1 as MDHEN and CDR2 as SYDVKM. The CDR3 is made up of 18 amino acids. The J segment lost 2 bases and the V segment lost 1 base, leaving 13 bases of the junction unmatched. CDR3 nucleotide sequence: TGTGCCAGCAGTTTATTGATAGGGGGCGGGGAAGGGAACTATGGCTACACCTTC. Translating it yields CASSLLIGGGEGNYGYTF.

This CDR3 is CASNREGDQIGKLFF. CDR3 bases: TGTGCCAGCAACCGAGAGGGGGACCAGATTGGAAAACTGTTTTTT. The rearrangement joins TRBV2 to TRBJ1-4, with a possible D match to TRBD1 (6 bases). V was shortened by 7 bases and J by 10 bases, with 22 bases between the two germline ends. Germline V CDR1 and CDR2: SNHLY, FYNNEI. This CDR3 spans 15 amino acids.

V is TRBV28 and J is TRBJ1-5; unclear D gene. Germline-derived CDR1 and CDR2 are MDHEN and SYDVKM. The CDR3 runs to 14 residues. Trimming took 6 bases from V and 2 from J, leaving 11 bases between them. CDR3 DNA: TGTGCCAGCAGCCACCAGGTCGGCAATCAGCCCCAGCATTTT. Amino acid sequence: CASSHQVGNQPQHF.

J is TRBJ2-7 and V is TRBV15; tentatively, D is TRBD2 (9 bases). The germline V and J ends were trimmed by 6 bases and 5 bases, with 23 bases remaining between them. Germline-derived CDR1 and CDR2 are LNHNV and YYDKDF (reference sequence). The CDR3 extends over 16 amino acids. The CDR3 is CATSKAGGLQGDEQYF. CDR3 coding DNA: TGTGCCACCAGTAAAGCGGGGGGTTTACAGGGGGACGAGCAGTACTTC.

V usage is TRBV28 and J usage is TRBJ1-2, with TRBD1 matching 9 bases. V shed 6 bases, J shed 6 bases, and the junction held 20 bases outside the gene matches. The CDR3 length is 18 residues. Germline CDR1 MDHEN, CDR2 SYDVKM. The DNA for the CDR3 is TGTGCCAGCAGCTATGTATCCGGGACAGGGCCCATTGACGATGGCTACACCTTC. This translates into CASSYVSGTGPIDDGYTF.

The genes are TRBV9 and TRBJ1-1; a weak D match, TRBD1 (5 bases). Trimming shortened V by 4 bases and J by 3 bases, and 13 bases separated the two germline ends. Germline lookup yields CDR1 SGDLS and CDR2 YYNGEE. This CDR3 is built from 14 residues. In DNA, the CDR3 is TGTGCCAGCAGCCCCCGTTTCAGGGACACTGAAGCTTTCTTT. It is translated as CASSPRFRDTEAFF.

The chain links TRBV9 to TRBJ2-7; D possibly corresponds to TRBD1 (6 bases). The germline V and J ends were trimmed by 5 bases and 6 bases, with 18 bases remaining between them. The CDR3 covers 14 residues. In germline, CDR1 is SGDLS, CDR2 YYNGEE. CDR3 DNA: TGTGCCAGCAGGGCGACAGGAGTTTCTGGCGAGCAGTACTTC. Translating it yields CASRATGVSGEQYF.

This sequence joins TRBV6-5 and TRBJ2-2, with D perhaps TRBD1 (5 bases). Trimming took 5 bases from V and 6 from J, leaving 13 bases between them. CDR1 is MNHEY, CDR2 SVGAGI, per germline. The CDR3 is made up of 14 amino acids. For the CDR3, the DNA is TGTGCCAGCAGTACCTCCCAGGGTGCCGGGGAGCTGTTTTTT. It encodes CASSTSQGAGELFF.

The J gene is TRBJ1-2, the V gene TRBV27, with 8 nucleotides matching TRBD1. The CDR3 runs to 13 residues. The germline CDR1 and CDR2 sequences are MNHEY and SMNVEV (reference sequence). V lost 5 bases to trimming and J lost 6 bases; unmatched junction nucleotides: 5. CDR3 amino acids: CASSLRGLDGYTF. The CDR3, as DNA: TGTGCCAGCAGTCTCAGGGGGCTCGATGGCTACACCTTC.

The rearrangement joins TRBV11-3 to TRBJ2-1; TRBD2 is a possible D gene (5 bases). The CDR3 extends over 14 amino acids. V was pared by 5 bases and J by 5 bases, with 13 bases between. Germline V CDR1 and CDR2: SGHNT, YENEEA. The CDR3 DNA reads TGTGCCAGCAGCCTGTTGCCCGGGGACAATGAGCAGTTCTTC. Translated, it gives CASSLLPGDNEQFF.

V gene TRBV25-1 combines with J gene TRBJ1-6; the match to TRBD1 covers 7 bases. The germline gives CDR1 MGHDK, CDR2 SYGVNS. V shed 6 bases, J shed 7 bases, and the junction held 6 bases outside the gene matches. CDR3 length: 14 residues. In DNA, the CDR3 is TGTGCCAGCAGCCGGGACAGCCTAAATTCACCCCTCCACTTT. This sequence encodes CASSRDSLNSPLHF.

The rearrangement links TRBV19 to TRBJ2-2; tentative D call: TRBD2 (6 bases). There are 15 residues in the CDR3. V was cut by 6 bases and J by 0 bases, with 11 bases left in between. CDR1 and CDR2 (germline): LNHDA, SQIVND (reference sequence). CDR3 in amino acids: CASRDGGANTGELFF. The CDR3, as DNA: TGTGCCAGTAGAGACGGGGGTGCGAACACCGGGGAGCTGTTTTTT.

The table lists this clone with a count of one. The chain uses TRBV27 and TRBJ2-7; weak D call: TRBD2 (6 bases). V shed 3 bases and J shed 6 bases, with 12 bases lying between them. From germline, CDR1 is MNHEY and CDR2 SMNVEV (reference sequence). The CDR3 is made up of 13 amino acids. The CDR3 protein is CASSLAGIGEQYF. The DNA for the CDR3 is TGTGCCAGCAGTTTGGCGGGGATCGGCGAGCAGTACTTC.

V is TRBV19 and J is TRBJ2-7; 7 bases agree with TRBD1. Trimming removed 4 bases from V and 3 bases from J; junction bases left unmatched: 6. There are 14 residues in the CDR3. Germline V gene data show CDR1 as LNHDA and CDR2 as SQIVND (reference sequence). The CDR3 loop is CASSREGGFYEQYF. The CDR3 DNA reads as TGTGCCAGTAGTAGGGAAGGGGGCTTCTACGAGCAGTACTTC.